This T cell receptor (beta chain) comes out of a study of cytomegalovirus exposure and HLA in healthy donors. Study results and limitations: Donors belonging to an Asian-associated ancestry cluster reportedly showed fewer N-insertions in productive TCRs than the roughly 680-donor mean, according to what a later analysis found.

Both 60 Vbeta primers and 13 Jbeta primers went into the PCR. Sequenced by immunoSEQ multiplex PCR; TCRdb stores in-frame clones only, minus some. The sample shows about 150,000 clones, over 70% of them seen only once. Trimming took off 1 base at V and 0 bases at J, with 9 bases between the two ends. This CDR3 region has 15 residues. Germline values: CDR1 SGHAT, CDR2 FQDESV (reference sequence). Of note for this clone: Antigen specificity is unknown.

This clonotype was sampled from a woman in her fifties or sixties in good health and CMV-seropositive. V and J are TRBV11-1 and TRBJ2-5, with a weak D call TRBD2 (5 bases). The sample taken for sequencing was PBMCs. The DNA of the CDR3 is TGTGCCAGCAGCTTAGGACTATCCAACCAAGAGACCCAGTACTTC. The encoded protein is CASSLGLSNQETQYF.